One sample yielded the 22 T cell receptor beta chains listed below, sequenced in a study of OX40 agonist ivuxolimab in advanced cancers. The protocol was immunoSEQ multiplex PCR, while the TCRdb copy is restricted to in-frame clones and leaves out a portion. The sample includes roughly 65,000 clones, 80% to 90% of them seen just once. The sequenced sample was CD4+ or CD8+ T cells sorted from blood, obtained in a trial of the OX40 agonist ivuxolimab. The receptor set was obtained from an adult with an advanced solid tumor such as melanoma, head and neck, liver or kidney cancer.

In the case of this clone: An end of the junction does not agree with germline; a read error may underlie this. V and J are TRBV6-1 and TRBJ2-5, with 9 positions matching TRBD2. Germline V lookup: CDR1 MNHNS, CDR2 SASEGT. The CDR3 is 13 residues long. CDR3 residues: CASSEWGGTSPHF. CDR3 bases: TGTGCCAGCAGTGAATGGGGGGGGACTAGCCCCCACTTC.

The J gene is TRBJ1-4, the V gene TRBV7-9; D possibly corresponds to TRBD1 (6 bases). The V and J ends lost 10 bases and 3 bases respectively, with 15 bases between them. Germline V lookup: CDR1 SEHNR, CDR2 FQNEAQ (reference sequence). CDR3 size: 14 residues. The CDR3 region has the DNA TGTGCCACCGAGGGGGGGGCGTCTAATGAAAAACTGTTTTTT. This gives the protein CATEGGASNEKLFF.

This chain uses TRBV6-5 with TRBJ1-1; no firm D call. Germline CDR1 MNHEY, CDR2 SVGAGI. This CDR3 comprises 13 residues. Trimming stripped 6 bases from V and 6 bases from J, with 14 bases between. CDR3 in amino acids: CASSPRGLAEAFF. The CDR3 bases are TGTGCCAGCAGCCCCCGGGGTCTCGCTGAAGCTTTCTTT.

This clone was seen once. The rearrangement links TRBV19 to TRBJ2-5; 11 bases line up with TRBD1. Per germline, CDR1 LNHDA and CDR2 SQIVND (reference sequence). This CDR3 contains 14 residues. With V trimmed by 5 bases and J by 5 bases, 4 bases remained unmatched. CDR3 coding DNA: TGTGCCAGTAGTCGGACAGGGGGCTTGGAGACCCAGTACTTC. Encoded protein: CASSRTGGLETQYF.

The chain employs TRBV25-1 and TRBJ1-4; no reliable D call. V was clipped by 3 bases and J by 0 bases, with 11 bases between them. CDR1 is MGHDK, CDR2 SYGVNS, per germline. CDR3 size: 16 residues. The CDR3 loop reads CASSDPHGATNEKLFF. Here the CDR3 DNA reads TGTGCCAGCAGTGACCCGCACGGAGCAACTAATGAAAAACTGTTTTTT.

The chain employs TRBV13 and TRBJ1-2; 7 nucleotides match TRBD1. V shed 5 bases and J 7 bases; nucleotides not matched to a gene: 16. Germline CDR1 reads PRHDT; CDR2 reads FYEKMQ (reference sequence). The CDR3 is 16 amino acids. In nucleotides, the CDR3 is TGTGCCAGCAGCCGTCCGACCCGAGAGGGGGCGCGTGGCTACACCTTC. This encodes CASSRPTREGARGYTF.

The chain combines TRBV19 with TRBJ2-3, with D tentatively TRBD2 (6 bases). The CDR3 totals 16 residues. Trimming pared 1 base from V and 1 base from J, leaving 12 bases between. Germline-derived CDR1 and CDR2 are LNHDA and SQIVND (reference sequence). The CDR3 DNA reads TGTGCCAGTAGTATAGTAATGGGACTGGGCACAGATACGCAGTATTTT. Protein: CASSIVMGLGTDTQYF.

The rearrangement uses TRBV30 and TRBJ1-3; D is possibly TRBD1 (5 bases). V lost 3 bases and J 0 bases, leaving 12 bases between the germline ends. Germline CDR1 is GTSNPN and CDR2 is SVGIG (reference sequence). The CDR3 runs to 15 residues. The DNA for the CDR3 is TGTGCCTGGAGGGCCGGGGGGAACTCTGGAAACACCATATATTTT. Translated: CAWRAGGNSGNTIYF.

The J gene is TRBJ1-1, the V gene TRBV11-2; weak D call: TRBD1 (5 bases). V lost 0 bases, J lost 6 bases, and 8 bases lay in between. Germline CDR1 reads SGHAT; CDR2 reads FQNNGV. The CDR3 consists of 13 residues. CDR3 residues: CASSLDRGSEAFF. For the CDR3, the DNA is TGTGCCAGCAGCTTAGATCGGGGGTCTGAAGCTTTCTTT.

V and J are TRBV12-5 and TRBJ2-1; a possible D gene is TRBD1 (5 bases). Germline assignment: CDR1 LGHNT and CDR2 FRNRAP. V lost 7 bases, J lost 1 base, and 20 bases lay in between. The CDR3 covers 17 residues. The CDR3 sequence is CASAADRQTGSYNEQFF. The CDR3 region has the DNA TGTGCTAGTGCCGCGGACCGACAGACTGGATCCTACAATGAGCAGTTCTTC.

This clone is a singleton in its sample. The CDR3 loop is CASSFGEEETQYF. CDR3 coding DNA: TGCGCCAGCAGCTTCGGCGAAGAAGAGACCCAGTACTTC. This chain links TRBV5-1 with TRBJ2-5; D not certain. This CDR3 has 13 amino acids. The germline V gene encodes CDR1 SGHRS and CDR2 YFSETQ. V gave up 2 bases and J gave up 3 bases, with 8 bases separating them.

CDR3 region: CASSDVDSKAYTF. The CDR3 bases are TGCGCCAGCAGTGACGTGGACTCCAAGGCCTACACCTTC. V is TRBV10-1 and J is TRBJ1-2; D not certain. The CDR3 covers 13 residues. V lost 3 bases, J lost 10 bases, and 15 bases lay in between. Germline V gene data show CDR1 as WNHNN and CDR2 as SYGVQD (reference sequence).

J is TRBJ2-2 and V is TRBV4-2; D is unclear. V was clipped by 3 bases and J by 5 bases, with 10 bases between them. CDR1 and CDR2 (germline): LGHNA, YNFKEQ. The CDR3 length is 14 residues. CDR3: CASSHTTETGELFF. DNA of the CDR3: TGTGCCAGCAGCCATACAACAGAAACCGGGGAGCTGTTTTTT.

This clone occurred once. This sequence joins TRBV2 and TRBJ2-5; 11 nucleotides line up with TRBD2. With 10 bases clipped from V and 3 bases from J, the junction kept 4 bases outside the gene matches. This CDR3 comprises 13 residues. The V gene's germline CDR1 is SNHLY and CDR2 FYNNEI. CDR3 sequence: CATLLAGEETQYF. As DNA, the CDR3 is TGTGCCACCTTACTAGCGGGGGAAGAGACCCAGTACTTC.

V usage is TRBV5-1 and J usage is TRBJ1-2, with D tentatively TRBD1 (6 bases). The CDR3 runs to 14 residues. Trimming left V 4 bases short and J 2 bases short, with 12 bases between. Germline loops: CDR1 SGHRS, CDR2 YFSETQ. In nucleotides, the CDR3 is TGCGCCAGCAGCAGGGACACCGCGAACTATGGCTACACCTTC. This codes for CASSRDTANYGYTF.

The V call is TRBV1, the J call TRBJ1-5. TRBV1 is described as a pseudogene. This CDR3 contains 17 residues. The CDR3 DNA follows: TGCACCAGCAGCCAAGATTTCCGAAGGAGGGTCAATCAGCCCCAGCATTTT. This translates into CTSSQDFRRRVNQPQHF.

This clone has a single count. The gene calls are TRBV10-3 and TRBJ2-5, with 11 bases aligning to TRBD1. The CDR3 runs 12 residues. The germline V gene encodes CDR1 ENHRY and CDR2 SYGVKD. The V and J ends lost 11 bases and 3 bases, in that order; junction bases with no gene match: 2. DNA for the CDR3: TGTGCCGCGGGACAGGGGGAAGAGACCCAGTACTTC. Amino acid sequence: CAAGQGEETQYF.

CDR3 in DNA: TGTGCCAGTAGTAGTACGCGGACGAGCTCACCCCTCCACTTT. Its translation: CASSSTRTSSPLHF. The chain has TRBV19 and TRBJ1-6, with D unresolved. This CDR3 is built from 14 residues. V lost 4 bases, J lost 10 bases, and 14 bases lay in between. CDR1 LNHDA and CDR2 SQIVND come from the germline V gene (reference sequence).

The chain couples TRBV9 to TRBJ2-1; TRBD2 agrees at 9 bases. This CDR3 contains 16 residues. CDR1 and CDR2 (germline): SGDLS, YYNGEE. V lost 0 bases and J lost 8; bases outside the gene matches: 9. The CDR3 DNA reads TGTGCCAGCAGCGTAGAAGGCGGGGGGGCTGTCCATGAGCAGTTCTTC. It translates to CASSVEGGGAVHEQFF.

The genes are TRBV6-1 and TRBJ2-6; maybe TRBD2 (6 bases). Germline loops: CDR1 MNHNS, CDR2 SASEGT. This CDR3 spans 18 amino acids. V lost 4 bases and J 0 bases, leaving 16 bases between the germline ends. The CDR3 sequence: CASSVTWDFLSGANVLTF. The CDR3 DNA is TGTGCCAGCAGTGTCACGTGGGACTTTCTCTCTGGGGCCAACGTCCTGACTTTC.

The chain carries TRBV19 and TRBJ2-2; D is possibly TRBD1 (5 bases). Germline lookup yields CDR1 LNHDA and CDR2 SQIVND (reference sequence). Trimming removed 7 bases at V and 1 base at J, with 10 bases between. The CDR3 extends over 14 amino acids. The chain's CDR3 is CASIAGLNTGELFF. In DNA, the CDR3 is TGTGCCAGTATTGCAGGGTTGAACACCGGGGAGCTGTTTTTT.

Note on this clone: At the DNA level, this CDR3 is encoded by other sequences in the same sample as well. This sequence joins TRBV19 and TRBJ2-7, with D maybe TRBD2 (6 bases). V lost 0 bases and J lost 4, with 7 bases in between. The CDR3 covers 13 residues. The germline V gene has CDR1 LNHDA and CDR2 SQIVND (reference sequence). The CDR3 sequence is CASSIERGYEQYF. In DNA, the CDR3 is TGTGCCAGTAGTATAGAGCGGGGTTACGAGCAGTACTTC. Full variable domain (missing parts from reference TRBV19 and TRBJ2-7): DGGITQSPKYLFRKEGQNVTLSCEQNLNHDAMYWYRQDPGQGLRLIYYSQIVNDFQKGDIAEGYSVSREKKESFPLTVTSAQKNPTAFYLCASSIERGYEQYFGPGTRLTVT.